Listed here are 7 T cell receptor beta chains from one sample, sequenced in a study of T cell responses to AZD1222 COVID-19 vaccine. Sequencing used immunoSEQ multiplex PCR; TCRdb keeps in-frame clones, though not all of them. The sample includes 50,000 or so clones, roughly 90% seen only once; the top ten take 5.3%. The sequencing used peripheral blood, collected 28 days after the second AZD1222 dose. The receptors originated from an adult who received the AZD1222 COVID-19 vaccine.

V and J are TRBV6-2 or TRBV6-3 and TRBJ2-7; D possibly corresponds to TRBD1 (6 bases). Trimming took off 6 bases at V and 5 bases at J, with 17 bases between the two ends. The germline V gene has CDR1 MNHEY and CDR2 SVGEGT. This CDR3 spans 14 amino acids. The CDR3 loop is CASSPQGRLDEQYF. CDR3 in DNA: TGTGCCAGCAGCCCCCAGGGGAGACTGGACGAGCAGTACTTC.

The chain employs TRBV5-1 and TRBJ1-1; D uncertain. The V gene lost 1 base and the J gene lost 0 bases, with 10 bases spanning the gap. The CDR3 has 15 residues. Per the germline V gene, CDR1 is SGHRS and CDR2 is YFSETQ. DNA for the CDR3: TGCGCCAGCAGCTTGTCCGGAGAGTTGAACACTGAAGCTTTCTTT. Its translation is CASSLSGELNTEAFF.

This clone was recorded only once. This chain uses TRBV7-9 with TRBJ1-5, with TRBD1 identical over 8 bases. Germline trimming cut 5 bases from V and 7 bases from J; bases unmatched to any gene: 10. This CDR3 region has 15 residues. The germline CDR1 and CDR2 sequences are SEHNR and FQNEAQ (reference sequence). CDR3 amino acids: CASSTGQGFMQPQHF. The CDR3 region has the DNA TGTGCCAGCAGCACCGGACAGGGTTTCATGCAGCCCCAGCATTTT.

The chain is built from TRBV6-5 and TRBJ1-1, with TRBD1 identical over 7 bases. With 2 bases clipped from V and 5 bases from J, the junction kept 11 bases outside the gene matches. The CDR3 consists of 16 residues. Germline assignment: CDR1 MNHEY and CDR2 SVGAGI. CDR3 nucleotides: TGTGCCAGCAGTTACGGGGACAGTAGAGGAGGAACTGAAGCTTTCTTT. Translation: CASSYGDSRGGTEAFF.

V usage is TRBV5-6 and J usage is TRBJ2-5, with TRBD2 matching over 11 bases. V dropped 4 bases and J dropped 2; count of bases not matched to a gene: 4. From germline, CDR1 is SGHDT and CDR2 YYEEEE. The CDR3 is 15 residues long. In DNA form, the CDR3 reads TGTGCCAGCAGCGGGGGACTAGCGGAGCAAGAGACCCAGTACTTC. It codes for CASSGGLAEQETQYF.

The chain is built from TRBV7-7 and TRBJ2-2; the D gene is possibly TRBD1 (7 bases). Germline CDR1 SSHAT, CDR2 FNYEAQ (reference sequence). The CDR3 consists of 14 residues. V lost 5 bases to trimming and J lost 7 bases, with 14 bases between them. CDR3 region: CASSVQGRGGELFF. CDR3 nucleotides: TGTGCCAGCAGCGTACAGGGGCGGGGCGGGGAGCTGTTTTTT.

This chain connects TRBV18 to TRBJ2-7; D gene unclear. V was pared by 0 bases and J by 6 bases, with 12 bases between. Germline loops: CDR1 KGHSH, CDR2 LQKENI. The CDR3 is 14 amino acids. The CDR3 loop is CASSPPGIGGEQYF. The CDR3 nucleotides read TGTGCCAGCTCACCACCAGGGATCGGTGGCGAGCAGTACTTC.